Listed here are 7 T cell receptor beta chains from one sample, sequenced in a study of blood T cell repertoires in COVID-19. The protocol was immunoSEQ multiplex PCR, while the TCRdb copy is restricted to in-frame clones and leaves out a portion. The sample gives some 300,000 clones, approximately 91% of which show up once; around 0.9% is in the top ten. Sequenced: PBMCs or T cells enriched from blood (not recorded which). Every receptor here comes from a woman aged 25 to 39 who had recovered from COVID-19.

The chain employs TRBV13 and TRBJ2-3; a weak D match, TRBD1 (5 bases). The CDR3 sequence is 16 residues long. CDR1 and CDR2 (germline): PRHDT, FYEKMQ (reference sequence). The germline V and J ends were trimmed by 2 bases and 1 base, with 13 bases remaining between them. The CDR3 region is CASSLWGREGTDTQYF. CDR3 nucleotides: TGTGCCAGCAGCTTATGGGGCCGCGAGGGCACAGATACGCAGTATTTT.

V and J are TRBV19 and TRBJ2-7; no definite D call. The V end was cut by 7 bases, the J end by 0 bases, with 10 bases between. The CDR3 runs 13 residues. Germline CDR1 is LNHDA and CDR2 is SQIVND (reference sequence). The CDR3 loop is CASIARNSYEQYF. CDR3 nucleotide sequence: TGTGCCAGTATAGCACGGAACTCCTACGAGCAGTACTTC.

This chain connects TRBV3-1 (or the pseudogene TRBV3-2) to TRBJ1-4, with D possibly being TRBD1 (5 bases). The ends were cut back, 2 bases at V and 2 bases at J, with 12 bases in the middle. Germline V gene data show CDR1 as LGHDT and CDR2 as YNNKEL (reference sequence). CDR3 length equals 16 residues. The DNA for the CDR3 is TGTGCCAGCAGCCAAACGGGGGAGAGGACTAATGAAAAACTGTTTTTT. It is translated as CASSQTGERTNEKLFF.

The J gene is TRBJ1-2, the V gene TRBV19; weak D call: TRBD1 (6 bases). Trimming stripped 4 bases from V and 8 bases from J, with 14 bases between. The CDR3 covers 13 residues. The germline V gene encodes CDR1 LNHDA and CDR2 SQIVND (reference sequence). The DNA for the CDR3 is TGTGCCAGTAGTACCCACAGGGTCAAAGGCTACACCTTC. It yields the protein CASSTHRVKGYTF.

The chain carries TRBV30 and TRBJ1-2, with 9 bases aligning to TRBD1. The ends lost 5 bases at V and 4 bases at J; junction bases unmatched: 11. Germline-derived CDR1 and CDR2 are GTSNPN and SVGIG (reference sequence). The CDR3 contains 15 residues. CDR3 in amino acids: CAWYGWAGQGYGYTF. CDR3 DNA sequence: TGTGCCTGGTACGGGTGGGCGGGACAGGGCTATGGCTACACCTTC.

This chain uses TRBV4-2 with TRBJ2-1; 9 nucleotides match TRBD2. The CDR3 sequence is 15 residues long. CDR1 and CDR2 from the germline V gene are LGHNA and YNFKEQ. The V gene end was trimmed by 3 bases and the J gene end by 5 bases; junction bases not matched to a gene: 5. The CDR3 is CASSHGREGNNEQFF. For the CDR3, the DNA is TGTGCCAGCAGCCATGGGCGGGAGGGAAACAATGAGCAGTTCTTC.

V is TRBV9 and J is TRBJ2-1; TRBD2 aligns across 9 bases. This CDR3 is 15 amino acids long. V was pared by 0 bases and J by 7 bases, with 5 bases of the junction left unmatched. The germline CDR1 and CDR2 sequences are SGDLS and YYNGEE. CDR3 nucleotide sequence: TGTGCCAGCAGCGTAGATGGCGGGGGGGCTAATGAGCAGTTCTTC. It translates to CASSVDGGGANEQFF.